This TCR beta chain was identified in a study of blood T cell repertoires in COVID-19. The V and J ends lost 6 bases and 8 bases respectively, with 14 bases between them. In germline, CDR1 is MNHEY, CDR2 SMNVEV (reference sequence). The length of the CDR3 is 14 residues. Authors' data handling: Amplification of reference gene primers provided the estimated nucleated cell counts. Clones were sequenced by immunoSEQ multiplex PCR, and TCRdb holds only the in-frame ones, with some missing. V and J calls and clone size are given by that table; D and trimming were obtained from the DNA. The sample consists of around 140,000 clones, 80% to 90% of them appearing once.

Sequencing was performed on PBMCs or T cells enriched from blood (not recorded which). The clonotype comes from a man aged 40-49 years with acute COVID-19. This sequence joins TRBV27 and TRBJ1-6; possibly TRBD1 for D (5 bases). CDR3 sequence (DNA): TGTGCCAGCAGCCCAACGGGGGACGATTCACCCCTCCACTTT. Translating gives CASSPTGDDSPLHF.